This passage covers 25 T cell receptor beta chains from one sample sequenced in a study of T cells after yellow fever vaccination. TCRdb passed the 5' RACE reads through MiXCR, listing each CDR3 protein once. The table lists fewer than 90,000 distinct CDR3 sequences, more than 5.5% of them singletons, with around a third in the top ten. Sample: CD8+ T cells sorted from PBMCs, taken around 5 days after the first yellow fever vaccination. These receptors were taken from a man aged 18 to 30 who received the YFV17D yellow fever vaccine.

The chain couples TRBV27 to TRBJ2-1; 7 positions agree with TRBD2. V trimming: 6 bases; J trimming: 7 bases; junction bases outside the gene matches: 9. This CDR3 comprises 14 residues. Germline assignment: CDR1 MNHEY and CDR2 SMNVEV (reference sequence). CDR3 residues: CASRAGVAKNEQFF. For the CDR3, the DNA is TGTGCCAGCAGGGCGGGGGTAGCTAAGAATGAGCAGTTCTTC.

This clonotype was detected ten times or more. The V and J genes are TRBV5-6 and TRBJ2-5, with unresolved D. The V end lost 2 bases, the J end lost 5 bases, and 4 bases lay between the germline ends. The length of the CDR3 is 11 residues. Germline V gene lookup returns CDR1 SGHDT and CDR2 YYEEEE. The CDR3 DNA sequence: TGTGCCAGCAGCTTAAGTGAGACCCAGTACTTC. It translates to CASSLSETQYF.

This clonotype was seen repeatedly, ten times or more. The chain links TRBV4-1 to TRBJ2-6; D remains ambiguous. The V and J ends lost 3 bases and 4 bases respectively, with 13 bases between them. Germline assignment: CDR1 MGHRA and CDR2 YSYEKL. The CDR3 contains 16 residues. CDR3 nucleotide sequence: TGCGCCAGCAGCCACTCTCCTGGTTCAGGGGCCAACGTCCTGACTTTC. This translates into CASSHSPGSGANVLTF.

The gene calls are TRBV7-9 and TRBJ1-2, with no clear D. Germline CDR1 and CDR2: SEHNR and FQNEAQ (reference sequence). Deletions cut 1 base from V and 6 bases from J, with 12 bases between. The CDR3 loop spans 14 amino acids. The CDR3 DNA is TGTGCCAGCAGCTTAGTTGAGGCCCCCGATGGCTACACCTTC. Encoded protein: CASSLVEAPDGYTF.

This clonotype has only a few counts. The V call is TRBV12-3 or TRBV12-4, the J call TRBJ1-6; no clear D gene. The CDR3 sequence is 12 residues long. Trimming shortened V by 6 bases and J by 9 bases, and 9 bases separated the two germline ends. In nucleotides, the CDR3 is TGTGCCAGCAGCCTTAGCGGTTCACCCCTCCACTTT. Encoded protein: CASSLSGSPLHF.

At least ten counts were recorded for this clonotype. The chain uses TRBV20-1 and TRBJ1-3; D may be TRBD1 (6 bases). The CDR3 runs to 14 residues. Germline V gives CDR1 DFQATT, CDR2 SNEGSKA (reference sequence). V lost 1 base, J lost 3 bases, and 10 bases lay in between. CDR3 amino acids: CSARVGGGGNTIYF. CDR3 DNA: TGCAGTGCTAGAGTTGGAGGGGGTGGAAACACCATATATTTT.

CDR3 region: CASSTRASNQPQHF. CDR3 nucleotides: TGTGCCAGCAGCACCCGGGCCTCTAATCAGCCCCAGCATTTT. The chain is built from TRBV7-8 and TRBJ1-5, with D unresolved. The ends were cut back, 5 bases at V and 4 bases at J, with 12 bases in the middle. Germline lookup yields CDR1 SGHVS and CDR2 FQNEAQ. The CDR3 is made up of 14 amino acids.

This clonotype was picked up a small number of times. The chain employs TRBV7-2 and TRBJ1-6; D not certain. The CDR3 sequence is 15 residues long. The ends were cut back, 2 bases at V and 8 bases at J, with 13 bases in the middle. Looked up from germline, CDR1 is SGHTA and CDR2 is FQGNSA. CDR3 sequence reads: CASSLRASLDSPLHF. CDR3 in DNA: TGTGCCAGCAGCTTAAGAGCCTCTCTGGATTCACCCCTCCACTTT. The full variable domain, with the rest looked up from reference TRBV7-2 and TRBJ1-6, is GAGVSQSPSNKVTEKGKDVELRCDPISGHTALYWYRQSLGQGLEFLIYFQGNSAPDKSGLPSDRFSAERTGGSVSTLTIQRTQQEDSAVYLCASSLRASLDSPLHFGNGTRLTVT.

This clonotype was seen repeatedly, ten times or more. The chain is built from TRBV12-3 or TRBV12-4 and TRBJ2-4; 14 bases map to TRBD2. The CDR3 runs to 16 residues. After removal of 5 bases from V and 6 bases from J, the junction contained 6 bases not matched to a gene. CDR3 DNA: TGTGCCAGCAGTAACACCGGGACTAGCGGGGGAAACATTCAGTACTTC. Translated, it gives CASSNTGTSGGNIQYF.

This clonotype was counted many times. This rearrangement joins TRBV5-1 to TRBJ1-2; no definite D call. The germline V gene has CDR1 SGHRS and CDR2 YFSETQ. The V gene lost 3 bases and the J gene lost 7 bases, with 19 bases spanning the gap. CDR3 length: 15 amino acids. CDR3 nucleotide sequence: TGCGCCAGCAGCTCCAAACCAAGAGGGCCCCTTGGCTACACCTTC. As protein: CASSSKPRGPLGYTF.

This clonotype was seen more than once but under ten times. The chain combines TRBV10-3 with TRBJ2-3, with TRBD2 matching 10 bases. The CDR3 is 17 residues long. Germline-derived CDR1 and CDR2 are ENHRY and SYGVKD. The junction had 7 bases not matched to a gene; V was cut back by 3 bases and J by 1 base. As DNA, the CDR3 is TGTGCCATCAGTGACGTTACCGGGACTAGCGGCACAGATACGCAGTATTTT. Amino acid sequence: CAISDVTGTSGTDTQYF.

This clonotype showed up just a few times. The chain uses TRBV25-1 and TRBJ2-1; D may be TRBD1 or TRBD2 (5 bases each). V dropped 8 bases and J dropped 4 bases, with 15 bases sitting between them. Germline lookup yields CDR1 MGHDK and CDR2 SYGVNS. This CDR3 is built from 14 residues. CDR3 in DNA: TGTGCCAGCCGGGATCCGGGACCTTACAATGAGCAGTTCTTC. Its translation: CASRDPGPYNEQFF.

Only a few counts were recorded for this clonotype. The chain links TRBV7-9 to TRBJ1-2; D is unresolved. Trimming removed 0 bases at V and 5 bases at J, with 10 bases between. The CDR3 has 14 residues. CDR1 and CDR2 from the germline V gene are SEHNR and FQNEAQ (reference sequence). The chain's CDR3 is CASSLADRLYGYTF. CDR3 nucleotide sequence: TGTGCCAGCAGCTTAGCAGATCGGCTTTATGGCTACACCTTC.

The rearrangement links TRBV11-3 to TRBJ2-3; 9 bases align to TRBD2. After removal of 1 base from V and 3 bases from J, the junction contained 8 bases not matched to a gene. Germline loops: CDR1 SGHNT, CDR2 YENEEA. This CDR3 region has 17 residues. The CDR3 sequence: CASSLGRGGPNTDTQYF. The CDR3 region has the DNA TGTGCCAGCAGCTTAGGGCGGGGGGGCCCCAATACAGATACGCAGTATTTT.

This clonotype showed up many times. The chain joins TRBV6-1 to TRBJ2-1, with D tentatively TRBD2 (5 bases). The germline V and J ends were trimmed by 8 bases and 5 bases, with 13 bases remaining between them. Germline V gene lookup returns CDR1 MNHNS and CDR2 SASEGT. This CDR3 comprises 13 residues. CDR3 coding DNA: TGTGCCAGCTCTGGCGGGCCCAACAATGAGCAGTTCTTC. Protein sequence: CASSGGPNNEQFF.

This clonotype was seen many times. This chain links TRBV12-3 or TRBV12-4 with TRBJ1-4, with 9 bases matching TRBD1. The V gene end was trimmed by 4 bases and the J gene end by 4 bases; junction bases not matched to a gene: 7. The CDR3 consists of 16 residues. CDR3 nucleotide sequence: TGTGCCAGCAGTTCCCGGGGGACAGGGCTTAATGAAAAACTGTTTTTT. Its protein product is CASSSRGTGLNEKLFF.

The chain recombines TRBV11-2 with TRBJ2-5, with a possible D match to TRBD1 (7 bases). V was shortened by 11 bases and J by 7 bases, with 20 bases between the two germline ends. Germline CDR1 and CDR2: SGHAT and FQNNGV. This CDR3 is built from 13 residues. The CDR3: CAAGGGGARTQYF. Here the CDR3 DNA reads TGTGCCGCAGGGGGAGGTGGGGCCAGGACCCAGTACTTC.

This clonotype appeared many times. CDR3 nucleotide sequence: TGCAGCGTTGAAGATAACCGACCGGACACTGAAGCTTTCTTT. Protein: CSVEDNRPDTEAFF. The chain combines TRBV29-1 with TRBJ1-1; D not certain. Germline CDR1 reads SQVTM; CDR2 reads ANQGSEA. The CDR3 is 14 residues long. Trimming cost V 0 bases and J 3 bases, with 11 bases left between them.

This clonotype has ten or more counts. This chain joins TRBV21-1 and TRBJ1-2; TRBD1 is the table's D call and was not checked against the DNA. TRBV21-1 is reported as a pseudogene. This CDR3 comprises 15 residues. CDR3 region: CASSNQSAGGNGYTF. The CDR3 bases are TGTGCCAGCAGCAATCAATCGGCAGGGGGGAATGGCTACACCTTC.

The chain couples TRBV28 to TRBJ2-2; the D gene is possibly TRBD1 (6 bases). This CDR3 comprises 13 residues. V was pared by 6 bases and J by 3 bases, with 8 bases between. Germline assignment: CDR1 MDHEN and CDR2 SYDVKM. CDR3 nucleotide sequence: TGTGCCAGCAGCTGGACAGACACCGGGGAGCTGTTTTTT. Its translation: CASSWTDTGELFF.

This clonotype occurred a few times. CDR3 region: CASSTQGGYGYTF. As DNA, the CDR3 is TGCGCCAGCAGCACGCAGGGGGGGTATGGCTACACCTTC. V gene TRBV5-1 combines with J gene TRBJ1-2; 7 bases map to TRBD1. The germline gives CDR1 SGHRS, CDR2 YFSETQ. V shed 4 bases, J shed 5 bases, and the junction held 5 bases outside the gene matches. CDR3 length equals 13 residues.

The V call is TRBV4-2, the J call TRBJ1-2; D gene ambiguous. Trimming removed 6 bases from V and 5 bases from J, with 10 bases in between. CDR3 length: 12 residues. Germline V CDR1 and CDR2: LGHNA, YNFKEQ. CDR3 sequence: CASRDRGYGYTF. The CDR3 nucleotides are TGTGCCAGCAGGGACCGGGGTTATGGCTACACCTTC.

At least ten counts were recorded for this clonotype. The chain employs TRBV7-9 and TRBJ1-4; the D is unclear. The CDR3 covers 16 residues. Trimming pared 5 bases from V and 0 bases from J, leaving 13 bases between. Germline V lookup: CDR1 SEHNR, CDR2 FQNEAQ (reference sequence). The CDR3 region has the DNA TGTGCCAGCAGCCCGGTAGACGGAGCAACTAATGAAAAACTGTTTTTT. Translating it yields CASSPVDGATNEKLFF.

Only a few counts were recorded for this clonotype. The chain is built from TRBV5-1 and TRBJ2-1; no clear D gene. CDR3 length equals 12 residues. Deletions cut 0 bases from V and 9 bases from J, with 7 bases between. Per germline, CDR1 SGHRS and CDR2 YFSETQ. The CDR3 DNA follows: TGCGCCAGCAGCTTGGTAGGTGCTGAGCAGTTCTTC. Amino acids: CASSLVGAEQFF.

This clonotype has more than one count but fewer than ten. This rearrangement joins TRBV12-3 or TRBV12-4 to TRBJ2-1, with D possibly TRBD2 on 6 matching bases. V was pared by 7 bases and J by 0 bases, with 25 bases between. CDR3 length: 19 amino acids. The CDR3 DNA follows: TGTGCCAGCACCACGACCCACTGGGGGGATGGGAGCTCCTACAATGAGCAGTTCTTC. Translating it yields CASTTTHWGDGSSYNEQFF.